Each of the 30 T cell receptor beta chains below was sequenced from the same sample in a study of cytomegalovirus exposure and HLA in healthy donors. PCR amplification relied on 60 Vbeta primers (plus 13 Jbeta primers). Some clones are missing from TCRdb's copy, which holds only in-frame ones; the method was immunoSEQ multiplex PCR. The sample yields over 150,000 clones, around 75% seen once. Specimen: PBMCs. All receptors derive from a man aged 25 to 40 in good health and CMV-seropositive.

The chain uses TRBV6-5 and TRBJ2-7; the D gene is possibly TRBD2 (6 bases). The V gene's germline CDR1 is MNHEY and CDR2 SVGAGI. Trimming pared 1 base from V and 4 bases from J, leaving 14 bases between. The CDR3 totals 15 residues. This chain's CDR3 is CASSYYSSGGYEQYF. The CDR3 bases are TGTGCCAGCAGTTACTACTCCTCTGGGGGGTACGAGCAGTACTTC.

The gene calls are TRBV27 and TRBJ2-1, with 11 positions matching TRBD2. Losses at the gene ends were 6 bases for V and 9 bases for J; bases not matched to a gene: 13. The CDR3 loop spans 16 amino acids. Germline loops: CDR1 MNHEY, CDR2 SMNVEV (reference sequence). CDR3: CASRSGTSGLQGEQFF. CDR3 nucleotide sequence: TGTGCCAGCAGGTCCGGGACTAGCGGACTACAAGGTGAGCAGTTCTTC.

CDR3: CAWSPQQGAARGYTF. The CDR3 DNA sequence: TGTGCCTGGAGTCCACAACAGGGGGCGGCGAGGGGCTACACCTTC. V gene TRBV30 combines with J gene TRBJ1-2; 9 bases are shared with TRBD1. The J segment lost 8 bases and the V segment lost 2 bases, leaving 12 bases of the junction unmatched. Germline lookup yields CDR1 GTSNPN and CDR2 SVGIG (reference sequence). The length of the CDR3 is 15 residues.

This clone was detected only a few times. V gene TRBV7-6 combines with J gene TRBJ2-6, with TRBD1 identical over 12 bases. J gave up 2 bases and V 10 bases, and 9 bases lay outside the gene matches. The CDR3 contains 17 residues. Germline values: CDR1 SGHVS, CDR2 FNYEAQ. CDR3 residues: CATTPWDRGPGANVLTF. CDR3 sequence (DNA): TGTGCCACCACACCGTGGGACAGGGGGCCTGGGGCCAACGTCCTGACTTTC.

The CDR3 nucleotides read TGTGCCAGCAGCCCGTCCAGGGTCACCGGGGAGCTGTTTTTT. Its translation: CASSPSRVTGELFF. The rearrangement links TRBV5-8 to TRBJ2-2, with a weak D call TRBD1 (5 bases). The CDR3 is made up of 14 amino acids. The germline V gene has CDR1 SGHTS and CDR2 YDEGEE. V gave up 4 bases and J gave up 4 bases, with 11 bases separating them.

The chain has TRBV11-1 and TRBJ2-2; TRBD2 agrees at 7 bases. The germline V gene encodes CDR1 SGHAT and CDR2 FQDESV (reference sequence). CDR3 size: 15 residues. The ends lost 5 bases at V and 3 bases at J; junction bases unmatched: 6. CDR3 sequence (DNA): TGTGCCAGCAGCGAAGGGACTATTGACACCGGGGAGCTGTTTTTT. Translation: CASSEGTIDTGELFF. Based on the CDR3 plus reference TRBV11-1 and TRBJ2-2, the full variable domain is EAEVAQSPRYKITEKSQAVAFWCDPISGHATLYWYRQILGQGPELLVQFQDESVVDDSQLPKDRFSAERLKGVDSTLKIQPAELGDSAMYLCASSEGTIDTGELFFGEGSRLTVL.

This sequence joins TRBV20-1 and TRBJ1-2; D uncertain. Germline V gene sequence: CDR1 DFQATT, CDR2 SNEGSKA (reference sequence). This CDR3 comprises 11 residues. Trimming took off 4 bases at V and 3 bases at J, with 6 bases between the two ends. In nucleotides, the CDR3 is TGCAGTGCTAAACAGTACTATGGCTACACCTTC. It codes for CSAKQYYGYTF.

This chain uses TRBV4-1 with TRBJ2-2; 11 bases agree with TRBD2. With 0 bases clipped from V and 6 bases from J, the junction kept 6 bases outside the gene matches. This CDR3 has 17 residues. Looked up from germline, CDR1 is MGHRA and CDR2 is YSYEKL. The CDR3 protein is CASSQETRLAGSGELFF. CDR3 nucleotides: TGCGCCAGCAGCCAAGAGACGAGACTAGCGGGGTCCGGGGAGCTGTTTTTT.

The chain uses TRBV10-3 and TRBJ2-1; 12 nucleotides agree with TRBD2. Germline-derived CDR1 and CDR2 are ENHRY and SYGVKD. CDR3 length equals 15 residues. The V segment lost 10 bases and the J segment 9 bases; nucleotides outside the gene matches: 13. Written as DNA, the CDR3 is TGTGCCAGCGTACCCGGGACTAGCGGGTCCGCTGAGCAGTTCTTC. Translating it yields CASVPGTSGSAEQFF.

This clone was seen once. V gene TRBV5-1 combines with J gene TRBJ1-1; 9 bases are shared with TRBD1. V gave up 6 bases and J gave up 3 bases; unmatched junction bases: 12. Per the germline V gene, CDR1 is SGHRS and CDR2 is YFSETQ. CDR3 length equals 16 residues. CDR3 loop: CASTRTGEVWDTEAFF. Here the CDR3 DNA reads TGCGCCAGCACAAGGACAGGGGAGGTTTGGGACACTGAAGCTTTCTTT.

The rearrangement uses TRBV7-3 and TRBJ1-5, with D possibly matching TRBD1 (5 bases). The germline V gene encodes CDR1 SGHTA and CDR2 FQGTGA. Trimming took off 4 bases at V and 3 bases at J, with 7 bases between the two ends. The CDR3 spans 13 residues. Here the CDR3 DNA reads TGTGCCAGCAGCTCAGGGTACAATCAGCCCCAGCATTTT. This gives the protein CASSSGYNQPQHF. Full variable domain (rest looked up from reference TRBV7-3 and TRBJ1-5): GAGVSQTPSNKVTEKGKYVELRCDPISGHTALYWYRQSLGQGPEFLIYFQGTGAADDSGLPNDRFFAVRPEGSVSTLKIQRTERGDSAVYLCASSSGYNQPQHFGDGTRLSIL.

The CDR3 loop reads CASSSSGLEGTGELFF. The CDR3 DNA follows: TGTGCCAGTAGTTCCTCGGGACTAGAGGGCACCGGGGAGCTGTTTTTT. V gene TRBV19 combines with J gene TRBJ2-2; 8 bases align to TRBD2. Trimming cost V 5 bases and J 4 bases; bases outside gene matches: 9. The germline V gene encodes CDR1 LNHDA and CDR2 SQIVND (reference sequence). The CDR3 totals 16 residues.

This rearrangement joins TRBV11-1 to TRBJ1-2; TRBD1 matches at 9 bases. Germline CDR1 SGHAT, CDR2 FQDESV (reference sequence). This CDR3 is 15 amino acids long. V lost 4 bases and J lost 8; bases outside the gene matches: 11. The CDR3 bases are TGTGCCAGCAGCTCCGGACAGGGGCCCTCTTGGGGCTACACCTTC. Protein: CASSSGQGPSWGYTF.

V gene TRBV7-9 combines with J gene TRBJ2-3; D remains unclear. V was pared by 5 bases and J by 2 bases, with 11 bases between. This CDR3 has 14 amino acids. Germline CDR1 is SEHNR and CDR2 is FQNEAQ (reference sequence). The DNA of the CDR3 is TGTGCCAGCAGCATCTACAGCAACACAGATACGCAGTATTTT. Protein: CASSIYSNTDTQYF.

The DNA of the CDR3 is TGTGCCAGCAGCAAAGTGAACGGGGGGCGCGAGGACGAGCAGTACTTC. Its protein is CASSKVNGGREDEQYF. The genes are TRBV21-1 and TRBJ2-7; the D call TRBD2 from the table was never checked on the DNA. TRBV21-1 has pseudogene status. The CDR3 runs 16 residues.

The chain is built from TRBV30 and TRBJ2-3, with no clear D. The CDR3 covers 11 residues. Trimming removed 5 bases at V and 5 bases at J, with 8 bases between. The germline gives CDR1 GTSNPN, CDR2 SVGIG (reference sequence). The CDR3 protein is CAWVLLDTQYF. The CDR3 bases are TGTGCCTGGGTGCTACTAGATACGCAGTATTTT. The complete variable domain, with remaining parts taken from reference TRBV30 and TRBJ2-3, reads SQTIHQWPATLVQPVGSPLSLECTVEGTSNPNLYWYRQAAGRGLQLLFYSVGIGQISSEVPQNLSASRPQDRQFILSSKKLLLSDSGFYLCAWVLLDTQYFGPGTRLTVL.

V and J are TRBV2 and TRBJ1-1, with D tentatively TRBD1 (5 bases). CDR1 is SNHLY, CDR2 FYNNEI, per germline. V lost 8 bases, J lost 0 bases, and 16 bases lay in between. This CDR3 contains 15 residues. CDR3 in amino acids: CASGHTDGLNTEAFF. The CDR3 DNA reads as TGTGCCAGCGGACATACGGACGGATTGAACACTGAAGCTTTCTTT.

CDR3 DNA: TGTGCCAGCAGCTTTTTGGGGACTAGCGGGATATACAATGAGCAGTTCTTC. Translating it yields CASSFLGTSGIYNEQFF. The genes are TRBV12-1 and TRBJ2-1; no DNA check was done on the table's D call, TRBD2. TRBV12-1 constitutes a pseudogene. The length of the CDR3 is 17 residues.

The V and J genes are TRBV6-5 and TRBJ1-1; D perhaps matches TRBD1 (6 bases). With 0 bases removed from V and 0 bases from J, the gap between germline ends came to 8 bases. Germline assignment: CDR1 MNHEY and CDR2 SVGAGI. The CDR3 spans 15 residues. The CDR3 coding sequence is TGTGCCAGCAGTTACTCAGGGGGACTGAACACTGAAGCTTTCTTT. Its translation: CASSYSGGLNTEAFF.

This chain uses TRBV7-9 with TRBJ2-7, with a weak D call TRBD2 (5 bases). This CDR3 region has 11 residues. V dropped 5 bases and J dropped 4 bases, with 6 bases sitting between them. Germline-derived CDR1 and CDR2 are SEHNR and FQNEAQ (reference sequence). This chain's CDR3 is CASSRGYEQYF. The CDR3 DNA follows: TGTGCCAGCAGCCGAGGGTACGAGCAGTACTTC.

The CDR3 protein is CAIRSGGMNNEQFF. DNA of the CDR3: TGTGCCATCAGAAGCGGGGGGATGAACAATGAGCAGTTCTTC. The chain joins TRBV10-3 to TRBJ2-1; 9 positions match TRBD2. J was trimmed by 5 bases and V by 6 bases; bases with no gene match: 5. Germline lookup yields CDR1 ENHRY and CDR2 SYGVKD. The CDR3 extends over 14 amino acids.

The chain recombines TRBV25-1 with TRBJ2-7, with 7 bases lining up with TRBD2. With 3 bases clipped from V and 2 bases from J, the junction kept 13 bases outside the gene matches. CDR1 and CDR2 (germline): MGHDK, SYGVNS. The CDR3 is 17 residues long. CDR3: CASSDPNGETSPYEQYF. Here the CDR3 DNA reads TGTGCCAGCAGTGATCCCAATGGGGAGACTAGCCCCTACGAGCAGTACTTC.

V is TRBV11-3 and J is TRBJ2-7; TRBD1 matches at 7 bases. Trimming took 5 bases from V and 6 from J; bases not matched to a gene: 10. The CDR3 is 14 residues long. Germline values: CDR1 SGHNT, CDR2 YENEEA. CDR3 DNA: TGTGCCAGCAGCCCGGGACAGCCGGGGCTCGAGCAGTACTTC. Its translation is CASSPGQPGLEQYF.

The CDR3 sequence is CASRETGISNQPQHF. The CDR3 bases are TGTGCCAGCAGGGAGACAGGGATAAGCAATCAGCCCCAGCATTTT. The chain is built from TRBV28 and TRBJ1-5; 7 bases map to TRBD1. CDR3 length equals 15 residues. Germline V gene lookup returns CDR1 MDHEN and CDR2 SYDVKM. V shed 6 bases, J shed 1 base, and the junction held 6 bases outside the gene matches.

This clone has a handful of counts. V is TRBV6-1 and J is TRBJ1-1; 9 bases match TRBD1. J lost 5 bases, V lost 6 bases, and 7 bases had no gene match. This CDR3 region has 14 residues. Germline loops: CDR1 MNHNS, CDR2 SASEGT. Written as DNA, the CDR3 is TGTGCCAGCAGCTGGGGACAGGGAAGAACTGAAGCTTTCTTT. Translation: CASSWGQGRTEAFF.

The chain links TRBV9 to TRBJ1-5; D gene ambiguous. The CDR3 runs to 15 residues. Germline CDR1 is SGDLS and CDR2 is YYNGEE. V lost 4 bases and J 0 bases, leaving 11 bases between the germline ends. The CDR3 loop is CASSPTGASNQPQHF. CDR3 nucleotide sequence: TGTGCCAGCAGCCCCACGGGAGCTAGCAATCAGCCCCAGCATTTT.

The gene calls are TRBV2 and TRBJ1-1, with a possible D match to TRBD1 (6 bases). Germline V gives CDR1 SNHLY, CDR2 FYNNEI. Trimming left V 6 bases short and J 2 bases short, with 13 bases between. The CDR3 covers 14 residues. CDR3 nucleotides: TGTGCCAGCAGCGGAACAGGGATTAACACTGAAGCTTTCTTT. This gives the protein CASSGTGINTEAFF.

This clone was observed a single time. The gene calls are TRBV4-2 and TRBJ2-7, with TRBD1 identical over 8 bases. The CDR3 has 14 residues. Unmatched junction bases numbered 2, after V lost 1 base and J lost 3 bases. Germline V gene data show CDR1 as LGHNA and CDR2 as YNFKEQ. The CDR3 DNA reads as TGTGCCAGCAGCCAAGGCAGGGGGCTCTACGAGCAGTACTTC. It is translated as CASSQGRGLYEQYF.

The rearrangement joins TRBV5-1 to TRBJ1-1, with unresolved D. The CDR3 length is 14 residues. Germline-derived CDR1 and CDR2 are SGHRS and YFSETQ. Trimming stripped 2 bases from V and 3 bases from J, with 11 bases between. CDR3 bases: TGCGCCAGCAGCTTTGCCGGGTCGGACACTGAAGCTTTCTTT. It yields the protein CASSFAGSDTEAFF. Complete variable domain (other parts from reference TRBV5-1 and TRBJ1-1): KAGVTQTPRYLIKTRGQQVTLSCSPISGHRSVSWYQQTPGQGLQFLFEYFSETQRNKGNFPGRFSGRQFSNSRSEMNVSTLELGDSALYLCASSFAGSDTEAFFGQGTRLTVV.

The J gene is TRBJ2-7, the V gene TRBV9; 9 bases are a match to TRBD1. Looked up from germline, CDR1 is SGDLS and CDR2 is YYNGEE. The V gene end was trimmed by 0 bases and the J gene end by 3 bases; junction bases not matched to a gene: 1. The CDR3 runs to 14 residues. The CDR3 region has the DNA TGTGCCAGCAGCGTAGGGGACAGGGACTACGAGCAGTACTTC. The encoded protein is CASSVGDRDYEQYF.